This TCR beta chain was captured in a study of cytomegalovirus exposure and HLA in healthy donors. Overall study context: In a later analysis, it was reported that the 90 to 150 validation repertoires had been produced on the same platform as the roughly 700 repertoires belonging to the first cohort.

TCRdb's table, derived via immunoSEQ multiplex PCR, lists solely in-frame clones and lacks some. Altogether 100,000 to 130,000 clones are present, roughly 88% being singletons, with the ten largest covering roughly 3%. The V gene end was trimmed by 5 bases and the J gene end by 2 bases; junction bases not matched to a gene: 5. Germline V CDR1 and CDR2: SGHVS, FNYEAQ. The CDR3 length is 15 residues. The J gene is TRBJ1-4, the V gene TRBV7-6, with 7 bases fitting TRBD1. This receptor was taken from a woman aged 18-29 years in good health and CMV-seronegative. What was sequenced was PBMCs. The DNA for the CDR3 is TGTGCCAGCAGCACGGGACAGTTGACTAATGAAAAACTGTTTTTT. Residues: CASSTGQLTNEKLFF.